This TCR beta chain is from a study of T cell responses to AZD1222 COVID-19 vaccine (dated by TCRdb to 2020 to 2022). In terms of the full investigation: AZD1222 recipients given second doses at about 4 weeks or at about 12 weeks were pooled, since spike-specific TCR depth and breadth were not found to differ between the two schedules. Enrollment into the trials was organized by age into subgroups of 18-55, 56-69 and 70-plus years, and those subgroups contained approximately 160, 26 and 62 TCR-sequenced participants, respectively. A total of just over 230 trial participants underwent TCR sequencing, of whom nearly 210 received two doses of AZD1222 and about 25 received two doses of the MenACWY control vaccine.

Concerning this clone: Which antigen it targets is not known. Base qualities are not at hand, and no much larger clone is one base apart.

The paper as a whole reports these results and caveats: Spike-specific TCR breadth and depth rose significantly after two AZD1222 doses compared with day 0 and with MenACWY recipients. Conclusions about previously exposed vaccinees were limited because only a handful of AZD1222 recipients were SARS-CoV-2 seropositive at baseline. Because no day 14 peak-response samples were available, the repertoires could be characterized only after the peak T cell response. Most participants were white British and females outnumbered males, and the authors suggested that clonal diversity may have been underestimated. The 56-69-year group was small, and its depth increase did not reach significance, likely because of low power. The vaccine-associated CD4 TCRs covered the entire spike protein, and the dominant responses fell in regions 160-218 and 743-854. Nearly half of unique spike-specific TCRs reportedly recognized epitopes outside regions mutated in the B.1.351 and B.1.1.7 variants.

Explained via the paper, the time point label denotes: baseline before first vaccination. Vaccinee samples were obtained from the UK trials COV001 and COV002, which included a single-blind randomized controlled phase 2/3 trial of AZD1222 (ChAdOx1 nCoV-19) in healthy adults. For TCRbeta chain sequencing, PBMC samples from trial participants were taken at day 0 and at day 28 after the second dose. The CDR3 regions of human TCRbeta chains were subjected to immunosequencing. Processing in the source paper ran as follows. TCRs in the repertoires were compared against a reference library of SARS-CoV-2-specific TCRs that had been generated with the MIRA antigen-specificity platform. Breadth meant the fraction of unique TCRs that were SARS-CoV-2-associated, whereas depth meant the fraction of total T cells that were SARS-CoV-2-associated. Using the MIRA data, each spike-specific TCR was assigned both to the spike region to which the TCR was reactive and to a CD4 or CD8 class. Log10-transformed breadth and depth values were compared by one-way ANOVA with Sidak's multiple comparisons tests. What TCRdb holds here is the immuneACCESS table cut down to in-frame rearrangements. Part of the clones is not present; checked against another copy, under half of the missing clones reflect an unresolved V gene, and the others are unexplained. For V, J and clone size, that table is used; D and trimming come from the DNA. This sample holds around 92,000 clones; roughly 88% were observed only once. The ten largest clonotypes hold over 20% of the sample.

The TCR comes from an adult in good health. The specimen was peripheral blood, collected on day 0 of AZD1222 vaccination.

The CDR3 sequence is CASSPGGQDTEAFF. At the DNA level, the sequence is TGTGCCAGCTCACCAGGGGGACAGGACACTGAAGCTTTCTTT. The chain employs TRBV18 and TRBJ1-1, with 8 bases matching TRBD1. The V end gives up 2 bases and the J end 3 bases, leaving 2 bases in the junction not matched to a gene. Reading from cysteine to phenylalanine, the CDR3 counts 14 amino acids. The CDR3 DNA has 42 bases and is translated from base 1. CDR1 is given as KGHSH and CDR2 as LQKENI, both from the germline V gene.